This paragraph covers one T cell receptor beta chain sequence. Its antigen target is currently unknown. Base qualities are not recorded, but no much larger clone differs from it by a single base. One collaborating source in Seattle enrolled patients while the patients were actively infected and followed the patients over time throughout the course of disease. Collaborating institutions collected whole blood in K2EDTA tubes following their own protocols. For TCRbeta analysis, collaborators shipped samples as frozen whole blood, isolated PBMCs, or DNA extracted from either of those sample types. The data stem from a study of blood T cell repertoires in COVID-19 (dated by TCRdb to the early 2020s). Study-wide context: The collaborator samples originated in the United States, Italy and Spain and spanned the acute and convalescent phases of COVID-19. Sample metadata almost always included a de-identified subject ID, COVID-19 status, age in years and sex. The prospective study material was composed of cDNA or gDNA derived from T cells, B-cell-depleted T cells, or PBMCs. The repertoires were made available in a free public database intended to serve as a resource for research on the immune response to SARS-CoV-2. Where available, HLA class I and class II types were taken from metadata supplied by the sample provider and were not determined by assay-based typing. The dataset comprised deeply sampled blood TCRbeta repertoires from subjects exposed to, actively infected with, or recovered from COVID-19. Samples came from the ongoing ImmuneRACE study (first 160 participants) plus 1,254 subjects from 6 global collaborators.

TCRbeta CDR3 regions were amplified from genomic DNA by means of the immunoSEQ Assay, a bias-controlled multiplex PCR. For the original study's pipeline: Within the assay, amplification of reference gene primers was used to estimate how many nucleated cells each sample contained. To quantify the absolute abundance of each unique TCRbeta CDR3 rearrangement, sequence reads were collapsed and filtered. For each sample, productive Simpson clonality was calculated by taking the square root of Simpson's diversity index across productive rearrangements. TCRdb took this table from immuneACCESS and kept in-frame rearrangements with V and J called. Such tables lack part of the clones; where checked against another copy, unresolved V genes explain under half of the gap, and the rest is unexplained. D and trimming come from the DNA, and the V and J calls and clone size come from that table. The sample table shows around 160,000 clones, and 80% to 90% are seen once. The ten largest account for about 8% of the sample.

The full study reports these points: How much clinical and demographic metadata was included differed by source and by participant, and the metadata was provided uncurated.

The germline V gene gives CDR1 as MGHRA and CDR2 as YSYEKL. V trim: 1 base; J trim: 2 bases; unmatched bases: 11. Its CDR3 holds 17 amino acids, cysteine through phenylalanine. Only CDR3 DNA remains: 51 bases, in frame from the first base. The sample taken for sequencing was peripheral blood. This receptor was obtained from an older woman with COVID-19, enrolled during active disease. The chain employs TRBV4-1 and TRBJ2-7; 7 central nucleotides agree with TRBD2. The DNA is TGCGCCAGCAGCCAAGGGGGGGAGGGACCCGTCCCCTACGAGCAGTACTTC. Its protein reads: CASSQGGEGPVPYEQYF.